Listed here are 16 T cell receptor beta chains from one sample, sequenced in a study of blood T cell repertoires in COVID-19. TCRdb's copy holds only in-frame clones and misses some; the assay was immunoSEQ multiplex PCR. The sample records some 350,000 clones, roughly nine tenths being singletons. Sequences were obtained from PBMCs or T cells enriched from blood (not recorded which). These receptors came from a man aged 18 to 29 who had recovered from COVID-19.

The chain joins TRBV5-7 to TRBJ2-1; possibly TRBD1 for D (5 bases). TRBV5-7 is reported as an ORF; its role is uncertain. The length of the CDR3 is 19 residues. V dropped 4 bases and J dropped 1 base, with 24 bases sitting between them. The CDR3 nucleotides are TGTGCCAGCAGCCTCCGACTCCCGACAGAGGTCAAGTCCTACAATGAGCAGTTCTTC. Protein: CASSLRLPTEVKSYNEQFF.

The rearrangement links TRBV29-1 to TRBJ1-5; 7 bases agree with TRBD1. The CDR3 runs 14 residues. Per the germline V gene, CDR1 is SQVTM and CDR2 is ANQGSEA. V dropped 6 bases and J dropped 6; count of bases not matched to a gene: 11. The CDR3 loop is CSVSPGGQAQPQHF. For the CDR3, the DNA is TGCAGCGTCTCTCCAGGGGGTCAAGCTCAGCCCCAGCATTTT.

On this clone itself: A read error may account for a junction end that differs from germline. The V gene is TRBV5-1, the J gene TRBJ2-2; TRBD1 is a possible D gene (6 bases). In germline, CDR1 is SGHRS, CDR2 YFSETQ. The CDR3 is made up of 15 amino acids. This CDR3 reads CASSLTGTNTGELFF. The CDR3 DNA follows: TGCGCCAGCAGCTTGACAGGGACGAATACCGGGGAGCTGTTTTTT.

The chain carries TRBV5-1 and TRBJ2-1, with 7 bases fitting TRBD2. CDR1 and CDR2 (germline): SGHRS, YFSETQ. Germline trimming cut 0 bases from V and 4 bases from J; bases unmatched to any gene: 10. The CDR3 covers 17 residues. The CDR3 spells CASSLAGGLAVYNEQFF. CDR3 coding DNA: TGCGCCAGCAGCTTGGCAGGTGGGCTAGCGGTGTACAATGAGCAGTTCTTC.

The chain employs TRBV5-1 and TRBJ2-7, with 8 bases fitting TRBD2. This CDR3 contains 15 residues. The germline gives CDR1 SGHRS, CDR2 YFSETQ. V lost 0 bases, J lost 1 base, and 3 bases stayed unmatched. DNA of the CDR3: TGCGCCAGCAGCTTGGATTCGGGGGGGTCCTACGAGCAGTACTTC. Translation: CASSLDSGGSYEQYF.

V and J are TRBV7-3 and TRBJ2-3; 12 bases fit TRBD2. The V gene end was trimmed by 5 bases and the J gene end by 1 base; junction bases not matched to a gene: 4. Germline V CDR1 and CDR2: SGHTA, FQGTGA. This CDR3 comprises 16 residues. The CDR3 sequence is CASSPRLAGGTDTQYF. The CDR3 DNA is TGTGCCAGCAGCCCCAGACTAGCGGGAGGCACAGATACGCAGTATTTT.

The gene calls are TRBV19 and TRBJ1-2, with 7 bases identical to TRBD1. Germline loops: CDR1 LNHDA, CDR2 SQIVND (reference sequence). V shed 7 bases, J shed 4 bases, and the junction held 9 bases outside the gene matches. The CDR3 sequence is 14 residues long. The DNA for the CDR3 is TGTGCCAGTACCTCAGGGACAGCTCGCTATGGCTACACCTTC. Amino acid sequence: CASTSGTARYGYTF.

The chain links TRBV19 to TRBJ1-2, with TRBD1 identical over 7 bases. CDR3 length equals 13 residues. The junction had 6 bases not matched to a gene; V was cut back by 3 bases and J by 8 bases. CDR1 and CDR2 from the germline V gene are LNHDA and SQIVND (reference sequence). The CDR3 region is CASSIGQVGGYTF. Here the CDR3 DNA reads TGTGCCAGTAGTATCGGACAGGTTGGAGGCTACACCTTC.

CDR3 protein: CASSPRTSGSETQYF. CDR3 nucleotides: TGTGCCAGCTCACCGCGGACTAGCGGGAGTGAGACCCAGTACTTC. V and J are TRBV18 and TRBJ2-5; TRBD2 matches 13 bases. Per the germline V gene, CDR1 is KGHSH and CDR2 is LQKENI. The CDR3 has 15 residues. The junction had 3 bases not matched to a gene; V was cut back by 3 bases and J by 5 bases. Full variable domain (rest looked up from reference TRBV18 and TRBJ2-5): NAGVMQNPRHLVRRRGQEARLRCSPMKGHSHVYWYRQLPEEGLKFMVYLQKENIIDESGMPKERFSAEFPKEGPSILRIQQVVRGDSAAYFCASSPRTSGSETQYFGPGTRLLVL.

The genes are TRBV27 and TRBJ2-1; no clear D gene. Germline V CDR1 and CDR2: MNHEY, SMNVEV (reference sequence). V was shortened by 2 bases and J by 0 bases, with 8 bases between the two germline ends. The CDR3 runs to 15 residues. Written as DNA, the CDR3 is TGTGCCAGCAGTTTAGCCGTGAGCTCCTACAATGAGCAGTTCTTC. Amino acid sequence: CASSLAVSSYNEQFF.

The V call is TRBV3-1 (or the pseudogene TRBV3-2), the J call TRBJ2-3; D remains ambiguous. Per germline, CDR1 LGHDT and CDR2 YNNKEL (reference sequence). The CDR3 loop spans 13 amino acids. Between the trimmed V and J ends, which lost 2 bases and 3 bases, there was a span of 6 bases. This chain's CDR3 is CASSQCPTDTQYF. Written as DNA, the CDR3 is TGTGCCAGCAGCCAATGTCCGACAGATACGCAGTATTTT.

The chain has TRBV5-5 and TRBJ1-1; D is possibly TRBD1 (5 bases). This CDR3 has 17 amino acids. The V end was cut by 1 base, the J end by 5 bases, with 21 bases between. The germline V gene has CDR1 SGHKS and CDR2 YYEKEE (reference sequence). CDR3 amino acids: CASSLRGDAALMTEAFF. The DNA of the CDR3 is TGTGCCAGCAGCTTGAGGGGTGACGCAGCCTTGATGACTGAAGCTTTCTTT.

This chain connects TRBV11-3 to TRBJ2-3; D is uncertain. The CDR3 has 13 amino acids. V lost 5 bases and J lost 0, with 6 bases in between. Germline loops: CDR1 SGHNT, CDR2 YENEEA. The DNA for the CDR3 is TGTGCCAGCAGCATGTCTAGCACAGATACGCAGTATTTT. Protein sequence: CASSMSSTDTQYF. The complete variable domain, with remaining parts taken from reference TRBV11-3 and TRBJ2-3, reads EAGVVQSPRYKIIEKKQPVAFWCNPISGHNTLYWYLQNLGQGPELLIRYENEEAVDDSQLPKDRFSAERLKGVDSTLKIQPAELGDSAVYLCASSMSSTDTQYFGPGTRLTVL.

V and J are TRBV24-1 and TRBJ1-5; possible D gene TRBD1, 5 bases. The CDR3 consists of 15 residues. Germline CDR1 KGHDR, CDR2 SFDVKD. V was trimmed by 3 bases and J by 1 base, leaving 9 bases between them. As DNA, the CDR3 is TGTGCCACCAGTGATGGGGGAGGGAGCAATCAGCCCCAGCATTTT. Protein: CATSDGGGSNQPQHF.

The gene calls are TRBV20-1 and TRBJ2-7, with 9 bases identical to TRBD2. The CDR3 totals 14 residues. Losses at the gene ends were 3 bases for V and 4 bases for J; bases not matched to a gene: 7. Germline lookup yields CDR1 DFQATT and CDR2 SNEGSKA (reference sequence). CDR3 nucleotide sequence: TGCAGTGCTAGTATGGCGGGGGGGCGGTACGAGCAGTACTTC. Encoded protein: CSASMAGGRYEQYF.

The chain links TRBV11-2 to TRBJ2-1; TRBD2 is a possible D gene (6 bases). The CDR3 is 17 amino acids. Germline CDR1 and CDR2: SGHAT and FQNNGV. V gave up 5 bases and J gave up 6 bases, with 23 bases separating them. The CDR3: CASSRRGLGSRPNEQFF. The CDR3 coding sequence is TGTGCCAGCAGCCGGCGGGGACTCGGGTCCCGCCCCAATGAGCAGTTCTTC.